The sequence of this TCR beta chain was determined in a study of blood T cell repertoires in COVID-19. Study-wide context: Sites across the United States, Italy and Spain contributed samples from acute and convalescent COVID-19.

The V gene end was trimmed by 3 bases and the J gene end by 7 bases; junction bases not matched to a gene: 12. Germline lookup yields CDR1 SGHRS and CDR2 YFSETQ. The CDR3 consists of 17 residues. The protocol was immunoSEQ multiplex PCR, while the TCRdb copy is restricted to in-frame clones and leaves out a portion. Altogether some 110,000 clones are present, 87% being singletons, with the ten largest covering approximately 15%. The rearrangement uses TRBV5-1 and TRBJ2-1; 11 bases are shared with TRBD2. Sequenced: peripheral blood. This receptor was obtained from a man aged 50 to 60 with acute or convalescent COVID-19. CDR3 protein: CASSWTLSGRASNEQFF. CDR3 nucleotides: TGCGCCAGCAGCTGGACACTTAGCGGGAGGGCTTCAAATGAGCAGTTCTTC.